Each of the 5 T cell receptor beta chains below was sequenced from the same sample in a study of blood T cell repertoires in COVID-19. TCRdb keeps only in-frame clones here, not all; method: immunoSEQ multiplex PCR. The repertoire holds hundreds of thousands of clones, with around 80% as singletons. Material for sequencing was peripheral blood. These receptors originate from a man aged 25-45 years with active or convalescent COVID-19.

The V gene is TRBV27, the J gene TRBJ2-7; 7 bases match TRBD2. With 10 bases clipped from V and 6 bases from J, the junction kept 18 bases outside the gene matches. The CDR3 covers 15 residues. Germline-derived CDR1 and CDR2 are MNHEY and SMNVEV (reference sequence). This CDR3 is CATRLYGGGAPEQYF. The CDR3, as DNA: TGTGCCACCAGACTTTATGGGGGAGGGGCGCCCGAGCAGTACTTC.

The rearrangement uses TRBV19 and TRBJ1-3; no clear D gene. The V gene lost 6 bases and the J gene lost 4 bases, with 16 bases spanning the gap. This CDR3 comprises 15 residues. CDR1 LNHDA and CDR2 SQIVND come from the germline V gene (reference sequence). The CDR3 nucleotides read TGTGCCAGTAGCCCCCCACCGAATGAGGGAAACACCATATATTTT. The encoded protein is CASSPPPNEGNTIYF. The full variable domain, rest sourced from reference TRBV19 and TRBJ1-3, is DGGITQSPKYLFRKEGQNVTLSCEQNLNHDAMYWYRQDPGQGLRLIYYSQIVNDFQKGDIAEGYSVSREKKESFPLTVTSAQKNPTAFYLCASSPPPNEGNTIYFGEGSWLTVV.

The chain couples TRBV7-9 to TRBJ2-1, with 8 bases matching TRBD1. The germline gives CDR1 SEHNR, CDR2 FQNEAQ (reference sequence). This CDR3 has 15 residues. V was clipped by 5 bases and J by 10 bases; unmatched bases: 13. The CDR3: CASSRWDRQRPEQFF. DNA for the CDR3: TGTGCCAGCAGCCGTTGGGACAGGCAAAGGCCCGAGCAGTTCTTC.

This clone was seen a single time. The chain employs TRBV2 and TRBJ1-4; a weak D match, TRBD1 (5 bases). Per germline, CDR1 SNHLY and CDR2 FYNNEI. This CDR3 is built from 14 residues. V dropped 6 bases and J dropped 8 bases, with 16 bases sitting between them. The CDR3 here is CASSPFRDSEKLFF. CDR3 bases: TGTGCCAGCAGCCCCTTCAGGGATTCCGAAAAACTGTTTTTT.

V usage is TRBV18 and J usage is TRBJ1-2, with a possible D match to TRBD1 (6 bases). This CDR3 spans 18 amino acids. In germline, CDR1 is KGHSH, CDR2 LQKENI. V shed 4 bases and J shed 1 base, with 22 bases lying between them. The chain's CDR3 is CASSLTAPGTSFNYGYTF. The CDR3 nucleotides read TGTGCCAGCTCACTAACCGCGCCAGGGACATCATTTAACTATGGCTACACCTTC.